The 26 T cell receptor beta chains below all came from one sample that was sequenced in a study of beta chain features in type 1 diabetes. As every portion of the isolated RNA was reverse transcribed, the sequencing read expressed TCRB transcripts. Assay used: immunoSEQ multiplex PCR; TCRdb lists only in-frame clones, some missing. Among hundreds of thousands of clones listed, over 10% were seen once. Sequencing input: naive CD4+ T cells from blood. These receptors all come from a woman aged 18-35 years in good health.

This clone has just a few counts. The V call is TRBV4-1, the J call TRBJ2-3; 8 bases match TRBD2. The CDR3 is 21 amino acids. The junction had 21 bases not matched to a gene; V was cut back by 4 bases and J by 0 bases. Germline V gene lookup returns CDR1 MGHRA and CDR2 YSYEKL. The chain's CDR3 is CASSPKGAESGGRPSTDTQYF. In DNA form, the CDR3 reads TGCGCCAGCAGCCCCAAAGGGGCAGAAAGCGGGGGTAGACCAAGCACAGATACGCAGTATTTT.

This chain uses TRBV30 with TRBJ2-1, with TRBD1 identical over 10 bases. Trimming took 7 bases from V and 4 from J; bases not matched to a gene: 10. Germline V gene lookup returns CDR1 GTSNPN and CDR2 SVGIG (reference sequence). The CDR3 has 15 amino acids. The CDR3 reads CASVTGTGAYNEQFF. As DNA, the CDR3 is TGTGCCTCTGTGACCGGGACAGGGGCTTACAATGAGCAGTTCTTC.

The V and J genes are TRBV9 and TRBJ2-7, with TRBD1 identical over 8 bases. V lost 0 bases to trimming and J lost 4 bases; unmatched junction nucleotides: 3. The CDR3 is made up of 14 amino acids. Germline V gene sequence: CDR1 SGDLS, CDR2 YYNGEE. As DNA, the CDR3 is TGTGCCAGCAGCGTAGGTCACAGGGGGTACGAGCAGTACTTC. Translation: CASSVGHRGYEQYF.

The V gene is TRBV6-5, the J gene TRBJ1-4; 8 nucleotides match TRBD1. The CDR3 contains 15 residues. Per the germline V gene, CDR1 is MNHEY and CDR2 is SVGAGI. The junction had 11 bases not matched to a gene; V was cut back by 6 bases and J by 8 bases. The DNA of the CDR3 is TGTGCCAGCAGGCGCGACAGGGGTGGTAGGGAAAAACTGTTTTTT. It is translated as CASRRDRGGREKLFF.

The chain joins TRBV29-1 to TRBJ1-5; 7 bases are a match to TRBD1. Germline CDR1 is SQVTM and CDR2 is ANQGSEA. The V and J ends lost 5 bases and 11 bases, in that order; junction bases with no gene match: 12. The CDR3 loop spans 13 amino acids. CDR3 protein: CSVRIQGEGSQHF. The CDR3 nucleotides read TGCAGCGTTCGCATTCAGGGGGAAGGTTCCCAGCATTTT.

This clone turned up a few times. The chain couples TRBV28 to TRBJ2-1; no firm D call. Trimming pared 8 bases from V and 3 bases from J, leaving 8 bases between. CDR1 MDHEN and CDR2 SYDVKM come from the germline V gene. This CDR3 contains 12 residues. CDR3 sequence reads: CASEGNYNEQFF. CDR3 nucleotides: TGTGCCAGCGAAGGAAACTACAATGAGCAGTTCTTC.

CDR3 DNA sequence: TGTGCCAGCAGCGTAGGACAGGGACGCTCCTACGAGCAGTACTTC. Translated, it gives CASSVGQGRSYEQYF. V is TRBV9 and J is TRBJ2-7; 7 positions agree with TRBD1. Germline lookup yields CDR1 SGDLS and CDR2 YYNGEE. The CDR3 spans 15 residues. Losses at the gene ends were 0 bases for V and 0 bases for J; bases not matched to a gene: 3.

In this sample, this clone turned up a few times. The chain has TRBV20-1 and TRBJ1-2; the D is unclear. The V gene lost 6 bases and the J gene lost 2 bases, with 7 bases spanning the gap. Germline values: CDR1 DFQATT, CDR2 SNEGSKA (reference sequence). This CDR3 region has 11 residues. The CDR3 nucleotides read TGCAGTGCAGTTACGAACTATGGCTACACCTTC. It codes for CSAVTNYGYTF.

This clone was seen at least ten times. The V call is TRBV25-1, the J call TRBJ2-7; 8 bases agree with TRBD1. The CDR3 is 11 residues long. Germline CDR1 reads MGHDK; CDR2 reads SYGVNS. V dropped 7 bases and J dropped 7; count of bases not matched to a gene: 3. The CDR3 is CASTQGEEQYF. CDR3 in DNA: TGTGCCAGCACACAGGGGGAAGAGCAGTACTTC.

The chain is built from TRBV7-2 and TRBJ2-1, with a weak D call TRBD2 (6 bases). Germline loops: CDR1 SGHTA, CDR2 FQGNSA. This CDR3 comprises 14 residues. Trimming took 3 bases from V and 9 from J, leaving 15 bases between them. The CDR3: CASSFRAGQTEQFF. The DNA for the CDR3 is TGTGCCAGCAGCTTTAGGGCGGGGCAGACTGAGCAGTTCTTC.

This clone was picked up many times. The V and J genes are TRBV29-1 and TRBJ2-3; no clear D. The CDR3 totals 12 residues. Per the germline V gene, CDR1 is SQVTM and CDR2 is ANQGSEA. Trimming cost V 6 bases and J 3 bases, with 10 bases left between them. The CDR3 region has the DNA TGCAGCGTCACGAAAAATACAGATACGCAGTATTTT. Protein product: CSVTKNTDTQYF.

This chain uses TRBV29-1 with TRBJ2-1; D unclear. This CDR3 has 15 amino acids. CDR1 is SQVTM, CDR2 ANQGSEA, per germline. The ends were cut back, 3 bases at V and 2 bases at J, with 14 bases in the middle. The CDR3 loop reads CSVDDPQEPYNEQFF. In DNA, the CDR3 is TGCAGCGTTGATGACCCCCAGGAACCCTACAATGAGCAGTTCTTC.

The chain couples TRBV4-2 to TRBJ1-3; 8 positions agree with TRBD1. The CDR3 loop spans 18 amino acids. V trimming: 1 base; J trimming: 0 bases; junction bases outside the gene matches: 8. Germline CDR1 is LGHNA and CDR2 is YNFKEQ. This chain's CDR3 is CASSQARTGFSSGNTIYF. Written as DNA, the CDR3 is TGTGCCAGCAGCCAAGCACGGACAGGGTTTAGCTCTGGAAACACCATATATTTT.

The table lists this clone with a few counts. The CDR3 DNA sequence: TGTGCCAGCAGCTCCCTGGGACAGGGAGGAGTTAGCGAGCAGTACTTC. Residues: CASSSLGQGGVSEQYF. The J gene is TRBJ2-7, the V gene TRBV7-9; 9 nucleotides agree with TRBD1. This CDR3 has 16 amino acids. V gave up 4 bases and J gave up 6 bases; unmatched junction bases: 13. Germline V gives CDR1 SEHNR, CDR2 FQNEAQ (reference sequence).

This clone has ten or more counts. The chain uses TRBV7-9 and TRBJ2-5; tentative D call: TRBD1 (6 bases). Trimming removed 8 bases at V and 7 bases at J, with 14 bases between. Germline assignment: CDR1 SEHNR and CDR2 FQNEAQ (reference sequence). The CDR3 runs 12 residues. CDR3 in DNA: TGTGCCAGCTCCCGAGGGGGTCTGACCCAGTACTTC. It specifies CASSRGGLTQYF. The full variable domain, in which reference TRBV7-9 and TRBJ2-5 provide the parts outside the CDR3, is DTGVSQNPRHKITKRGQNVTFRCDPISEHNRLYWYRQTLGQGPEFLTYFQNEAQLEKSRLLSDRFSAERPKGSFSTLEIQRTEQGDSAMYLCASSRGGLTQYFGPGTRLLVL.

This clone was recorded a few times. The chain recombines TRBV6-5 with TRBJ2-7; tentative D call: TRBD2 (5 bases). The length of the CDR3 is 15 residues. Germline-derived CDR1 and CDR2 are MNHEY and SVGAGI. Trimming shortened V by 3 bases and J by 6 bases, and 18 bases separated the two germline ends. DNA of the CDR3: TGTGCCAGCAGTTATAGCGCAGGAAGGAAGGGCGAGCAGTACTTC. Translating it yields CASSYSAGRKGEQYF.

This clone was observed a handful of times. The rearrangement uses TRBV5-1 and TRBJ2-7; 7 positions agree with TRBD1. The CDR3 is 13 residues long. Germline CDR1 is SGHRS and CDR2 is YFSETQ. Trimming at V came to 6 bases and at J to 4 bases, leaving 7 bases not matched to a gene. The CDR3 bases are TGCGCCAGCACCGGGACAGCGAAGTACGAGCAGTACTTC. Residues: CASTGTAKYEQYF.

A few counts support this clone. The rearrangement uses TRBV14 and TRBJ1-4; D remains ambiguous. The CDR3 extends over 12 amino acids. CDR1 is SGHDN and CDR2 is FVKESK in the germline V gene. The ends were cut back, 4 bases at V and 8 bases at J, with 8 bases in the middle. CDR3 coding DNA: TGTGCCAGCAGCCTCTGGGGAGAAAAACTGTTTTTT. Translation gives CASSLWGEKLFF.

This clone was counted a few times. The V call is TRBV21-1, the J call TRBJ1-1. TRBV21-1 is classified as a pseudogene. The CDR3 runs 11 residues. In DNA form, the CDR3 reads TGTGCCAGCAGCAAGATAGGTGAAGCTTTCTTT. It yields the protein CASSKIGEAFF.

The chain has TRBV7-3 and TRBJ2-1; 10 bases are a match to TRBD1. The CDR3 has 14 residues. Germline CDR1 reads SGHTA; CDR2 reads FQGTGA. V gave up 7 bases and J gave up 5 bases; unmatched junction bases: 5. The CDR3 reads CASNAGQGDNEQFF. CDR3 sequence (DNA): TGTGCCAGCAACGCTGGACAGGGGGACAATGAGCAGTTCTTC.

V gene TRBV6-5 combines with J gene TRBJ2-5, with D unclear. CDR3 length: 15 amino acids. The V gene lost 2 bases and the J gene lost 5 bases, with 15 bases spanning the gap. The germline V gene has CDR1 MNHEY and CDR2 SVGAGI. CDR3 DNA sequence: TGTGCCAGCAGTTACCGCCGGGTGCTAGGGGAGACCCAGTACTTC. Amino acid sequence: CASSYRRVLGETQYF.

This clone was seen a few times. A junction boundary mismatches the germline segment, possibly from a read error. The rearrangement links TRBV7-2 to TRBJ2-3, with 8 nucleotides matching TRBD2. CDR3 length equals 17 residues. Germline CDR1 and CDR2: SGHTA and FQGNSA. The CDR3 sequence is CASSLAMGTRRVGTQYF. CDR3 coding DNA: TGTGCCAGCAGTTTAGCTATGGGGACTAGGCGAGTGGGTACGCAGTATTTT.

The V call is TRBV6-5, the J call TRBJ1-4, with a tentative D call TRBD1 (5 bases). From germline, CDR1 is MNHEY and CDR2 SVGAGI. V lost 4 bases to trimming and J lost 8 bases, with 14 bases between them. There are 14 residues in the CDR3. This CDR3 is CASSSQAAGEKLFF. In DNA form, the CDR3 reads TGTGCCAGCAGTTCACAGGCTGCGGGCGAAAAACTGTTTTTT.

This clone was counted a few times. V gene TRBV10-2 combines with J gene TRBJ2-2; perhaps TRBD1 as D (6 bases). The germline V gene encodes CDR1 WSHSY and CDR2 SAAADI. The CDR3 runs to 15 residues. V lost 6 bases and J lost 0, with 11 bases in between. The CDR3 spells CASRAGVTNTGELFF. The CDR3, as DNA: TGCGCCAGCAGAGCAGGGGTTACGAACACCGGGGAGCTGTTTTTT.

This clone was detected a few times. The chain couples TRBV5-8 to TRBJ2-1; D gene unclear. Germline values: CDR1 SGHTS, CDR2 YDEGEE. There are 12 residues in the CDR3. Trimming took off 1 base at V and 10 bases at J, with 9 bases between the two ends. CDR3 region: CASSLRPREQFF. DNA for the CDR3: TGTGCCAGCAGCTTGCGTCCCAGAGAGCAGTTCTTC.

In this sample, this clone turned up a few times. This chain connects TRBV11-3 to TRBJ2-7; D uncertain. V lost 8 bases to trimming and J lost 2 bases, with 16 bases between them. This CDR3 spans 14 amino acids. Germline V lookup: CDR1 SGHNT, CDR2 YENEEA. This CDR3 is CASRRKAATYEQYF. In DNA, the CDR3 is TGTGCCAGCCGGCGAAAGGCCGCCACCTACGAGCAGTACTTC.